The 23 T cell receptor beta chains below come from one sample, sequenced in a study of blood T cell repertoires in COVID-19. Repertoires were generated with immunoSEQ multiplex PCR, while TCRdb's copy carries only in-frame clones and drops some. The data hold some 67,000 clones, with around nine tenths observed a single time. Sequences were obtained from peripheral blood. These receptor sequences come from a woman of 80 years or more with acute or convalescent COVID-19.

This clone came up once. V is TRBV28 and J is TRBJ1-2, with D perhaps TRBD1 (5 bases). The CDR3 contains 14 residues. The ends were cut back, 3 bases at V and 7 bases at J, with 15 bases in the middle. In germline, CDR1 is MDHEN, CDR2 SYDVKM. The CDR3 region is CASSFGRVRSGYTF. Written as DNA, the CDR3 is TGTGCCAGCAGTTTTGGCAGGGTAAGATCTGGCTACACCTTC.

J is TRBJ1-2 and V is TRBV5-5; D might be TRBD1 (5 bases). CDR1 and CDR2 from the germline V gene are SGHKS and YYEKEE (reference sequence). The CDR3 runs to 11 residues. Trimming stripped 4 bases from V and 9 bases from J, with 10 bases between. CDR3 coding DNA: TGTGCCAGCAGCCTGGACATCAGCTACACCTTC. Amino acids: CASSLDISYTF.

The chain links TRBV27 to TRBJ2-6; 9 nucleotides agree with TRBD1. Germline-derived CDR1 and CDR2 are MNHEY and SMNVEV (reference sequence). V was clipped by 6 bases and J by 0 bases; unmatched bases: 6. The CDR3 totals 17 residues. CDR3 DNA: TGTGCCAGCAGACCGGGACAGGGCTTCTCTGGGGCCAACGTCCTGACTTTC. It translates to CASRPGQGFSGANVLTF. The variable domain in full, completed from reference TRBV27 and TRBJ2-6, reads EAQVTQNPRYLITVTGKKLTVTCSQNMNHEYMSWYRQDPGLGLRQIYYSMNVEVTDKGDVPEGYKVSRKEKRNFPLILESPSPNQTSLYFCASRPGQGFSGANVLTFGAGSRLTVL.

J is TRBJ2-3 and V is TRBV18; TRBD2 is a possible D gene (5 bases). Per the germline V gene, CDR1 is KGHSH and CDR2 is LQKENI. Trimming cost V 2 bases and J 5 bases, with 11 bases left between them. The CDR3 runs to 14 residues. DNA for the CDR3: TGTGCCAGCTCACCAGTCATAGGAGGAGATACGCAGTATTTT. Its protein is CASSPVIGGDTQYF. Complete variable domain (other parts from reference TRBV18 and TRBJ2-3): NAGVMQNPRHLVRRRGQEARLRCSPMKGHSHVYWYRQLPEEGLKFMVYLQKENIIDESGMPKERFSAEFPKEGPSILRIQQVVRGDSAAYFCASSPVIGGDTQYFGPGTRLTVL.

This clone was seen just once. This chain joins TRBV5-1 and TRBJ2-3; 12 positions agree with TRBD1. The CDR3 is 15 residues long. The germline CDR1 and CDR2 sequences are SGHRS and YFSETQ. The junction had 4 bases not matched to a gene; V was cut back by 4 bases and J by 4 bases. CDR3 nucleotide sequence: TGCGCCAGCAGCCCGGGACAGGGGGCGGCAGATACGCAGTATTTT. It translates to CASSPGQGAADTQYF.

This chain connects TRBV2 to TRBJ1-2; D call uncertain. In germline, CDR1 is SNHLY, CDR2 FYNNEI. The CDR3 has 13 residues. V lost 2 bases, J lost 5 bases, and 9 bases lay in between. DNA for the CDR3: TGTGCCAGCAGTGAACTTCAGGTTTATGGCTACACCTTC. It codes for CASSELQVYGYTF.

This chain uses TRBV6-4 with TRBJ2-2, with 11 bases matching TRBD2. The CDR3 covers 15 residues. CDR1 is MRHNA and CDR2 is SNTAGT in the germline V gene. With 3 bases clipped from V and 7 bases from J, the junction kept 4 bases outside the gene matches. The CDR3 DNA reads TGTGCCAGCAGTGAGACTAGCGGGAACGTCGGGGAGCTGTTTTTT. It yields the protein CASSETSGNVGELFF.

The V gene is TRBV5-8, the J gene TRBJ1-6; D possibly corresponds to TRBD1 (6 bases). Germline loops: CDR1 SGHTS, CDR2 YDEGEE. Deletions cut 4 bases from V and 6 bases from J, with 8 bases between. This CDR3 is built from 13 residues. CDR3 in DNA: TGTGCCAGCAGCGCGGACAGTAATTCACCCCTCCACTTT. Its protein product is CASSADSNSPLHF.

The chain employs TRBV7-2 and TRBJ1-5; 7 bases align to TRBD1. After removal of 4 bases from V and 3 bases from J, the junction contained 6 bases not matched to a gene. This CDR3 is 15 amino acids long. Germline V CDR1 and CDR2: SGHTA, FQGNSA. The CDR3 nucleotides read TGTGCCAGCAGCTCCGGGACAGCTAACAATCAGCCCCAGCATTTT. Translating gives CASSSGTANNQPQHF.

The V call is TRBV27, the J call TRBJ1-1; unclear D gene. The V end was cut by 6 bases, the J end by 3 bases, with 17 bases between. This CDR3 comprises 15 residues. CDR1 is MNHEY, CDR2 SMNVEV, per germline (reference sequence). The CDR3 loop is CASREMGGRHTEAFF. In DNA, the CDR3 is TGTGCCAGCAGAGAAATGGGAGGGAGGCACACTGAAGCTTTCTTT.

This chain connects TRBV2 to TRBJ1-4, with D possibly being TRBD1 (6 bases). The CDR3 spans 13 residues. The V gene's germline CDR1 is SNHLY and CDR2 FYNNEI. V was shortened by 7 bases and J by 5 bases, with 11 bases between the two germline ends. The CDR3 loop reads CASNRDMNEKLFF. The DNA of the CDR3 is TGTGCCAGCAACCGGGACATGAATGAAAAACTGTTTTTT.

This chain joins TRBV7-9 and TRBJ2-7, with 8 bases lining up with TRBD1. V gave up 5 bases and J gave up 2 bases; unmatched junction bases: 5. The CDR3 sequence is 14 residues long. Germline V gene data show CDR1 as SEHNR and CDR2 as FQNEAQ (reference sequence). CDR3 loop: CASSRGQAPYEQYF. CDR3 DNA: TGTGCCAGCAGCAGGGGACAGGCACCCTACGAGCAGTACTTC. The variable domain in full, with the rest retrieved from reference TRBV7-9 and TRBJ2-7, is DTGVSQNPRHKITKRGQNVTFRCDPISEHNRLYWYRQTLGQGPEFLTYFQNEAQLEKSRLLSDRFSAERPKGSFSTLEIQRTEQGDSAMYLCASSRGQAPYEQYFGPGTRLTVT.

The rearrangement joins TRBV5-1 to TRBJ2-3, with 10 nucleotides matching TRBD1. The ends lost 5 bases at V and 1 base at J; junction bases unmatched: 1. The CDR3 consists of 14 residues. Germline V lookup: CDR1 SGHRS, CDR2 YFSETQ. CDR3 coding DNA: TGCGCCAGCAGGGGGACAGGGGGCACAGATACGCAGTATTTT. Translation gives CASRGTGGTDTQYF.

This clone has only one observation. The rearrangement links TRBV28 to TRBJ1-1; D gene uncertain. CDR3 length: 13 amino acids. Trimming removed 1 base at V and 10 bases at J, with 13 bases between. Germline CDR1 is MDHEN and CDR2 is SYDVKM. The CDR3, as DNA: TGTGCCAGCAGTTTATCTGGACTAAGCGGAGCTTTCTTT. This translates into CASSLSGLSGAFF.

The rearrangement uses TRBV2 and TRBJ1-6; tentatively, D is TRBD1 (5 bases). This CDR3 is 15 amino acids long. CDR1 is SNHLY, CDR2 FYNNEI, per germline. The V gene lost 4 bases and the J gene lost 13 bases, with 20 bases spanning the gap. Here the CDR3 reads CASSAAGGGFAPLHF. The CDR3 nucleotides read TGTGCCAGCAGTGCGGCCGGGGGAGGGTTTGCCCCCCTCCACTTT.

The J gene is TRBJ1-1, the V gene TRBV5-1; possible D gene TRBD1, 5 bases. There are 13 residues in the CDR3. V was trimmed by 4 bases and J by 5 bases, leaving 12 bases between them. The germline gives CDR1 SGHRS, CDR2 YFSETQ. CDR3 sequence: CASSLDQGTEAFF. The CDR3 DNA reads TGCGCCAGCAGCCTCGACCAGGGTACTGAAGCTTTCTTT.

The rearrangement joins TRBV29-1 to TRBJ2-2; possibly TRBD1 for D (6 bases). The germline gives CDR1 SQVTM, CDR2 ANQGSEA. CDR3 length: 17 amino acids. V lost 2 bases to trimming and J lost 1 base, with 17 bases between them. CDR3 sequence (DNA): TGCAGCGTTGAAAAGGGCAGGGGTGCGGGGAACACCGGGGAGCTGTTTTTT. Amino acids: CSVEKGRGAGNTGELFF.

This clone appeared a single time. This sequence joins TRBV27 and TRBJ2-3, with D possibly being TRBD1 (6 bases). The CDR3 runs to 12 residues. V lost 6 bases and J lost 9, with 13 bases in between. The germline V gene has CDR1 MNHEY and CDR2 SMNVEV (reference sequence). The CDR3 sequence is CASSHRQDTQYF. The CDR3 nucleotides are TGTGCCAGCAGCCACCGACAGGACACGCAGTATTTT.

The rearrangement links TRBV5-1 to TRBJ1-1; TRBD1 might be the D (5 bases). Trimming shortened V by 4 bases and J by 3 bases, and 10 bases separated the two germline ends. Germline loops: CDR1 SGHRS, CDR2 YFSETQ. The CDR3 is 13 amino acids. CDR3 nucleotide sequence: TGCGCCAGCAGCCGGGGGTGGGACACTGAAGCTTTCTTT. This codes for CASSRGWDTEAFF.

V gene TRBV10-3 combines with J gene TRBJ1-1; D remains unclear. From germline, CDR1 is ENHRY and CDR2 SYGVKD. This CDR3 is 13 amino acids long. V lost 8 bases and J 0 bases, leaving 10 bases between the germline ends. CDR3 sequence (DNA): TGTGCCATCCAGAGTGACATGAACACTGAAGCTTTCTTT. It codes for CAIQSDMNTEAFF.

This chain links TRBV27 with TRBJ1-6; possible D gene TRBD1, 6 bases. Deletions cut 6 bases from V and 5 bases from J, with 11 bases between. The CDR3 length is 14 residues. Per the germline V gene, CDR1 is MNHEY and CDR2 is SMNVEV (reference sequence). CDR3 sequence: CASSRDKNNSPLHF. For the CDR3, the DNA is TGTGCCAGCAGCCGGGACAAAAATAATTCACCCCTCCACTTT.

This clone was seen only once. The chain recombines TRBV6-6 with TRBJ1-1; D perhaps matches TRBD1 (6 bases). Trimming pared 0 bases from V and 0 bases from J, leaving 8 bases between. The CDR3 extends over 15 amino acids. Germline V gives CDR1 MNHNY, CDR2 SVGAGI (reference sequence). The CDR3 protein is CASSYSGTLNTEAFF. CDR3 bases: TGTGCCAGCAGTTACTCTGGGACATTGAACACTGAAGCTTTCTTT.

The V and J genes are TRBV6-5 and TRBJ1-1; no reliable D call. The CDR3 is 13 residues long. V was shortened by 2 bases and J by 4 bases, with 8 bases between the two germline ends. Germline assignment: CDR1 MNHEY and CDR2 SVGAGI. CDR3 sequence: CASSYGPRTEAFF. CDR3 bases: TGTGCCAGCAGTTACGGGCCGCGCACTGAAGCTTTCTTT.